The clone carrying this TCR beta chain was observed at least ten times. Its antigen is unidentified. Orbital computed tomography, thyroid ultrasound, TRAb, serum thyroxine and clinical symptoms formed the basis of diagnosis. This record comes from a study of Graves' ophthalmopathy and Graves' hyperthyroidism. Study at large: Peripheral blood sampling occurred at initial diagnosis, before any treatment. Study-wide findings and caveats: Blood shared most expanded thyroid clonotypes above 0.001 frequency. The study's model predicted ophthalmopathy progression at approximately 71% sensitivity and 72% to 75% specificity.

RNA transcripts yielded amplified TCR beta CDR3 regions. Amplification began with first-round RT-PCR using HTBI primers, then second-round multiplex PCR was performed. MiXCR was run by TCRdb on the multiplex PCR reads, yielding one entry per CDR3 protein. The data hold 300,000 or so distinct CDR3 sequences, with roughly 16% observed a single time. The V end lost 0 bases, the J end lost 5 bases, and 16 bases lay between the germline ends. The V gene's germline CDR1 is DFQATT and CDR2 SNEGSKA (reference sequence). This CDR3 has 15 amino acids. This TCR was sampled from an adult man with Graves' ophthalmopathy. The V call is TRBV20-1, the J call TRBJ1-1, with D perhaps matching TRBD1 (6 bases). Sequenced material: peripheral blood. CDR3 in DNA: TGCAGTGCTAGAGATCTGACGGGGGCGGGTACTGAAGCTTTCTTT. Translating it yields CSARDLTGAGTEAFF.